One sample yielded the 5 T cell receptor beta chains listed below, sequenced in a study of blood T cell repertoires in COVID-19. Clones were sequenced by immunoSEQ multiplex PCR, and TCRdb holds only the in-frame ones, with some missing. Seen here are 150,000 or so clones, roughly 83% observed once, and the top ten hold roughly 5.1%. Specimen: peripheral blood. The receptor source for this set is a woman in her 70s with COVID-19, enrolled during active disease.

The chain joins TRBV7-2 to TRBJ2-7, with a weak D call TRBD1 (6 bases). The CDR3 extends over 13 amino acids. V was trimmed by 6 bases and J by 9 bases, leaving 18 bases between them. CDR1 is SGHTA and CDR2 is FQGNSA in the germline V gene. As DNA, the CDR3 is TGTGCCAGCAGTAAGACAGGACTTGAAGTGCAGTACTTC. Protein sequence: CASSKTGLEVQYF.

The chain recombines TRBV30 with TRBJ2-3, with D unresolved. Germline CDR1 and CDR2: GTSNPN and SVGIG (reference sequence). The CDR3 is 11 residues long. The V end lost 2 bases, the J end lost 6 bases, and 6 bases lay between the germline ends. The CDR3 reads CAWSTRDTQYF. CDR3 DNA sequence: TGTGCCTGGAGTACGAGGGATACGCAGTATTTT. Together with reference TRBV30 and TRBJ2-3, the CDR3 gives the full variable domain: SQTIHQWPATLVQPVGSPLSLECTVEGTSNPNLYWYRQAAGRGLQLLFYSVGIGQISSEVPQNLSASRPQDRQFILSSKKLLLSDSGFYLCAWSTRDTQYFGPGTRLTVL.

This chain connects TRBV7-2 to TRBJ2-2, with D maybe TRBD1 (6 bases). The ends were cut back, 6 bases at V and 3 bases at J, with 11 bases in the middle. The CDR3 is made up of 14 amino acids. Germline loops: CDR1 SGHTA, CDR2 FQGNSA. The CDR3 coding sequence is TGTGCCAGCAGGACCCCAGGGGACACCGGGGAGCTGTTTTTT. The encoded protein is CASRTPGDTGELFF.

This chain connects TRBV6-5 to TRBJ2-7, with TRBD2 matching over 11 bases. Unmatched junction bases numbered 7, after V lost 5 bases and J lost 4 bases. Germline assignment: CDR1 MNHEY and CDR2 SVGAGI. This CDR3 region has 15 residues. In nucleotides, the CDR3 is TGTGCCAGCAGTCCCCTGACTAGCGGGGCTTACGAGCAGTACTTC. Residues: CASSPLTSGAYEQYF.

CDR3 protein: CASSELRFSGYTF. CDR3 nucleotides: TGCGCCAGCAGTGAGCTTCGGTTCTCGGGCTACACCTTC. The chain carries TRBV10-1 and TRBJ1-2, with D unresolved. Trimming pared 2 bases from V and 8 bases from J, leaving 12 bases between. Germline CDR1 and CDR2: WNHNN and SYGVQD (reference sequence). This CDR3 is built from 13 residues.